One sample yielded the 23 T cell receptor beta chains listed below, sequenced in a study of blood T cell repertoires in COVID-19. The assay was immunoSEQ multiplex PCR, and TCRdb's table has in-frame clones only and misses some. The sample shows over 600,000 clones, 75% to 90% of them seen only once. The sequencing input was peripheral blood. Source of these receptors: a woman under 30 with acute or convalescent COVID-19.

Concerning this clone itself: The sample carries other DNA sequences with the same CDR3. The rearrangement links TRBV6-5 to TRBJ2-7; D is unresolved. Trimming pared 0 bases from V and 3 bases from J, leaving 6 bases between. This CDR3 is built from 13 residues. CDR1 is MNHEY, CDR2 SVGAGI, per germline. DNA for the CDR3: TGTGCCAGCAGTTACTCAGTCAGCTACGAGCAGTACTTC. It translates to CASSYSVSYEQYF.

The chain couples TRBV4-1 to TRBJ1-2, with 9 bases matching TRBD1. The CDR3 contains 14 residues. The V segment lost 2 bases and the J segment 10 bases; nucleotides outside the gene matches: 8. Germline lookup yields CDR1 MGHRA and CDR2 YSYEKL. The CDR3 region has the DNA TGCGCCAGCAGCCAATTAAGGGACAGGGAGTACTACACCTTC. Translation gives CASSQLRDREYYTF.

The chain has TRBV5-1 and TRBJ1-1; 7 positions agree with TRBD1. The CDR3 extends over 13 amino acids. Germline-derived CDR1 and CDR2 are SGHRS and YFSETQ. V shed 5 bases and J 9 bases; nucleotides not matched to a gene: 10. The CDR3 DNA reads TGCGCCAGCAGAGGGACAGAAGGAGAAAAAGCTTTCTTT. It encodes CASRGTEGEKAFF.

The chain has TRBV5-8 and TRBJ2-7; D ambiguous. V lost 0 bases and J 2 bases, leaving 9 bases between the germline ends. The CDR3 spans 14 residues. From germline, CDR1 is SGHTS and CDR2 YDEGEE. The chain's CDR3 is CASSLAVPAYEQYF. CDR3 DNA sequence: TGTGCCAGCAGCTTGGCCGTGCCAGCCTACGAGCAGTACTTC.

The chain couples TRBV6-2 or TRBV6-3 to TRBJ2-7, with D perhaps matching TRBD1 (6 bases). This CDR3 has 15 residues. CDR1 and CDR2 (germline): MNHEY, SVGEGT. Deletions cut 4 bases from V and 2 bases from J, with 15 bases between. The DNA for the CDR3 is TGTGCCAGCAGTTCTCAGCAGGGGAGCACCTACGAGCAGTACTTC. As protein: CASSSQQGSTYEQYF.

This rearrangement joins TRBV5-8 to TRBJ1-2, with 8 nucleotides matching TRBD1. From germline, CDR1 is SGHTS and CDR2 YDEGEE. After removal of 4 bases from V and 6 bases from J, the junction contained 8 bases not matched to a gene. The CDR3 is 14 amino acids. The CDR3 coding sequence is TGTGCCAGCAGCCTCAGGCAGGGGGCGGATGGCTACACCTTC. It translates to CASSLRQGADGYTF.

The chain employs TRBV5-1 and TRBJ1-2, with D uncertain. The V gene's germline CDR1 is SGHRS and CDR2 YFSETQ. CDR3 length equals 15 residues. V lost 4 bases to trimming and J lost 8 bases, with 21 bases between them. CDR3 amino acids: CASSPGPKSPGGYTF. In DNA form, the CDR3 reads TGCGCCAGCAGCCCCGGACCAAAGTCTCCGGGAGGCTACACCTTC.

The gene calls are TRBV25-1 and TRBJ2-4; D gene unclear. The V gene lost 0 bases and the J gene lost 15 bases, with 15 bases spanning the gap. The germline gives CDR1 MGHDK, CDR2 SYGVNS. This CDR3 contains 13 residues. CDR3 sequence: CASSEYMAAFLYF. For the CDR3, the DNA is TGTGCCAGCAGTGAATACATGGCGGCTTTCCTGTACTTC.

Of note for this clone: Distinct nucleotide sequences in the sample also encode this CDR3. The chain recombines TRBV6-4 with TRBJ2-3; no reliable D call. The CDR3 length is 14 residues. In germline, CDR1 is MRHNA, CDR2 SNTAGT. V was clipped by 2 bases and J by 1 base, with 7 bases between them. The CDR3 protein is CASSDRGGTDTQYF. CDR3 bases: TGTGCCAGCAGTGACCGCGGTGGCACAGATACGCAGTATTTT.

In regard to this clone: Other DNA sequences of this sample code for an identical CDR3. The genes are TRBV24-1 and TRBJ1-4; D perhaps matches TRBD1 (6 bases). CDR3 size: 14 residues. CDR1 KGHDR and CDR2 SFDVKD come from the germline V gene. The ends were cut back, 4 bases at V and 1 base at J, with 6 bases in the middle. CDR3 coding DNA: TGTGCCACCAGTGACAGGGGAACTAATGAAAAACTGTTTTTT. Encoded protein: CATSDRGTNEKLFF.

The chain carries TRBV5-6 and TRBJ1-2; 8 bases agree with TRBD1. CDR1 is SGHDT and CDR2 is YYEEEE in the germline V gene. Germline trimming cut 4 bases from V and 6 bases from J; bases unmatched to any gene: 11. This CDR3 has 15 residues. The CDR3, as DNA: TGTGCCAGCAGCACACGGACAGGGTCTGGGCATGGCTACACCTTC. This translates into CASSTRTGSGHGYTF. The full variable domain, completed using reference TRBV5-6 and TRBJ1-2, is DAGVTQSPTHLIKTRGQQVTLRCSPKSGHDTVSWYQQALGQGPQFIFQYYEEEERQRGNFPDRFSGHQFPNYSSELNVNALLLGDSALYLCASSTRTGSGHGYTFGSGTRLTVV.

The chain's CDR3 is CASSFKEGTEAFF. CDR3 nucleotide sequence: TGCGCCAGCAGCTTTAAAGAGGGCACTGAAGCTTTCTTT. V usage is TRBV5-1 and J usage is TRBJ1-1; D is ambiguous. V gave up 2 bases and J gave up 4 bases, with 9 bases separating them. Germline V CDR1 and CDR2: SGHRS, YFSETQ. This CDR3 is 13 amino acids long.

The chain links TRBV10-3 to TRBJ1-1; D possibly corresponds to TRBD1 (5 bases). Trimming cost V 10 bases and J 3 bases, with 12 bases left between them. The CDR3 totals 12 residues. CDR1 and CDR2 from the germline V gene are ENHRY and SYGVKD. This CDR3 reads CATTGGHTEAFF. The CDR3 nucleotides are TGTGCCACCACAGGCGGCCACACTGAAGCTTTCTTT.

This chain uses TRBV2 with TRBJ1-1; TRBD1 agrees at 10 bases. Germline V gives CDR1 SNHLY, CDR2 FYNNEI. Trimming cost V 3 bases and J 1 base; bases outside gene matches: 5. The CDR3 is 16 residues long. Here the CDR3 reads CASSEPGQGRNTEAFF. In nucleotides, the CDR3 is TGTGCCAGCAGTGAGCCGGGACAGGGGAGGAACACTGAAGCTTTCTTT.

The chain links TRBV7-9 to TRBJ1-1; D ambiguous. Germline CDR1 SEHNR, CDR2 FQNEAQ (reference sequence). The CDR3 runs 17 residues. The V end lost 5 bases, the J end lost 2 bases, and 21 bases lay between the germline ends. The CDR3 reads CASSLKSGPPFNTEAFF. CDR3 DNA: TGTGCCAGCAGCCTGAAGTCCGGTCCTCCCTTTAACACTGAAGCTTTCTTT.

J is TRBJ1-2 and V is TRBV18, with D uncertain. V shed 4 bases and J shed 0 bases, with 12 bases lying between them. From germline, CDR1 is KGHSH and CDR2 LQKENI. The CDR3 covers 15 residues. CDR3 in amino acids: CASSLDAGSNYGYTF. DNA of the CDR3: TGTGCCAGCTCACTGGACGCGGGATCTAACTATGGCTACACCTTC.

This rearrangement joins TRBV29-1 to TRBJ1-2; D possibly corresponds to TRBD1 (5 bases). CDR1 SQVTM and CDR2 ANQGSEA come from the germline V gene. This CDR3 is built from 15 residues. The ends were cut back, 6 bases at V and 0 bases at J, with 17 bases in the middle. The DNA of the CDR3 is TGCAGCGTCCTGCGGAGGGGAACCTCTAACTATGGCTACACCTTC. The encoded protein is CSVLRRGTSNYGYTF.

This clone appeared a single time. The chain is built from TRBV18 and TRBJ2-1, with 14 bases matching TRBD2. CDR1 and CDR2 (germline): KGHSH, LQKENI. The CDR3 totals 17 residues. V lost 6 bases to trimming and J lost 3 bases; unmatched junction nucleotides: 7. The CDR3: CASSRTGTSGGYNEQFF. DNA for the CDR3: TGTGCCAGCTCCCGAACCGGGACTAGCGGGGGCTACAATGAGCAGTTCTTC. The full variable domain, in which reference TRBV18 and TRBJ2-1 provide the parts outside the CDR3, is NAGVMQNPRHLVRRRGQEARLRCSPMKGHSHVYWYRQLPEEGLKFMVYLQKENIIDESGMPKERFSAEFPKEGPSILRIQQVVRGDSAAYFCASSRTGTSGGYNEQFFGPGTRLTVL.

This rearrangement joins TRBV19 to TRBJ1-5, with 8 bases matching TRBD1. The junction had 6 bases not matched to a gene; V was cut back by 0 bases and J by 5 bases. This CDR3 contains 16 residues. In germline, CDR1 is LNHDA, CDR2 SQIVND (reference sequence). The CDR3 DNA follows: TGTGCCAGTAGTATAGAAGACAGGGGTAATTATCAGCCCCAGCATTTT. The encoded protein is CASSIEDRGNYQPQHF.

This clone has only a few counts. The chain combines TRBV6-4 with TRBJ2-1, with 9 positions matching TRBD1. Germline assignment: CDR1 MRHNA and CDR2 SNTAGT. The CDR3 is made up of 15 amino acids. V gave up 0 bases and J gave up 7 bases; unmatched junction bases: 4. In DNA, the CDR3 is TGTGCCAGCAGTGACTCGGACAGGGGAGGGAATGAGCAGTTCTTC. Translated: CASSDSDRGGNEQFF.

The rearrangement links TRBV4-2 to TRBJ1-2, with D possibly TRBD1 on 6 matching bases. Germline V gives CDR1 LGHNA, CDR2 YNFKEQ. The CDR3 loop spans 18 amino acids. V was pared by 0 bases and J by 3 bases, with 20 bases between. The CDR3 DNA sequence: TGTGCCAGCAGCCAAGAAGCCCGCGCAGGGGAGGGAGACTATGGCTACACCTTC. Protein product: CASSQEARAGEGDYGYTF.

The chain has TRBV12-5 and TRBJ1-3; the D gene is possibly TRBD1 (5 bases). The CDR3 is 22 amino acids. Between the trimmed V and J ends, which lost 0 bases and 0 bases, there was a span of 27 bases. Looked up from germline, CDR1 is LGHNT and CDR2 is FRNRAP. CDR3 DNA sequence: TGTGCTAGTGGTTTGGTAGTGGCAGGGTCCCTTCTTTCCTCTACCTCTGGAAACACCATATATTTT. Its translation is CASGLVVAGSLLSSTSGNTIYF.

The CDR3 protein is CASSQPGQGLYEQYF. The CDR3 bases are TGCGCCAGCAGCCAACCGGGACAGGGACTCTACGAGCAGTACTTC. The chain is built from TRBV4-1 and TRBJ2-7; 9 nucleotides line up with TRBD1. The J segment lost 3 bases and the V segment lost 2 bases, leaving 5 bases of the junction unmatched. The CDR3 has 15 residues. Germline loops: CDR1 MGHRA, CDR2 YSYEKL.